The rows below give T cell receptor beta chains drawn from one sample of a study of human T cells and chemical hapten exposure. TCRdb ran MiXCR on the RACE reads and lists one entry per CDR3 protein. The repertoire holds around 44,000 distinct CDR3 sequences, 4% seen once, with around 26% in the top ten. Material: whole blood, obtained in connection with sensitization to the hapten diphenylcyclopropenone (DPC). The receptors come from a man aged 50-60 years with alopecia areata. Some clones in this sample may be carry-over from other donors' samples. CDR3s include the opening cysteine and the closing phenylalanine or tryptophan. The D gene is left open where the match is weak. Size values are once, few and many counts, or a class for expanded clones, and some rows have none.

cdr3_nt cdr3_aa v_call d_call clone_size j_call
TGTGCCAGCAGTTGGGTTGGGACACAAGAGACCCAGTACTTC CASSWVGTQETQYF TRBV6-6 - many TRBJ2-5
TGTGCCAGCAGCGGAGGGACTAGCGCAGATACGCAGTATTTT CASSGGTSADTQYF TRBV7-9 TRBD2 - TRBJ2-3
TGTGCCAGCAGTTTAAAACGGGCTACAGATACGCAGTATTTT CASSLKRATDTQYF TRBV27 - many TRBJ2-3
TGTGCCAGCAGTTTAGGGGGCCTTAGCAATCAGCCCCAGCATTTT CASSLGGLSNQPQHF TRBV27 - many TRBJ1-5
TGTGCCATCAGTGAACGGCAAGAGACCCAGTACTTC CAISERQETQYF TRBV10-3 - many TRBJ2-5
TGTGCCAGTAGTATACAAGCGGGAGGTTGGGATGAGCAGTTCTTC CASSIQAGGWDEQFF TRBV19 TRBD2 many TRBJ2-1
TGTGCCACCAGTGATTCCGGGACGCCTAAGCCCGAAGCTTTCTTT CATSDSGTPKPEAFF TRBV24-1 - many TRBJ1-1
TGTGCCAGCTCGTCCGGGCCCAACGATACGCAGTATTTT CASSSGPNDTQYF TRBV18 - many TRBJ2-3
TGTGCCAGCAGGACCGGGACAGGGAAGGGGGCCCAGCATTTT CASRTGTGKGAQHF TRBV6-5 TRBD1 many TRBJ1-5
TGTGCCAGCAGCTTTGGCATTTCGGGACTAGCGGGAGAGGGAGATACGCAGTATTTT CASSFGISGLAGEGDTQYF TRBV7-9 TRBD2 many TRBJ2-3
TGTGCCAGCAGACGTACCCCGGGACAGCAGGAAAAGACCCAGTACTTC CASRRTPGQQEKTQYF TRBV6-5 TRBD1 many TRBJ2-5
TGTGCCAGTAGTCCCCACTTGAGGACTGAAGCTTTCTTT CASSPHLRTEAFF TRBV19 - many TRBJ1-1
TGTGCCAGCAGTGCAGGGAACAACATTCAGTACTTC CASSAGNNIQYF TRBV6-4 - many TRBJ2-4
TGTGCCAGCAGCTTAGAGGGTCTCAGCGGGAGGGCTTTCAATGAGCAGTTCTTC CASSLEGLSGRAFNEQFF TRBV7-2 TRBD2 many TRBJ2-1
TGTGCCAGCAGTTCACCGACGGCTAGTAATGAAAAACTGTTTTTT CASSSPTASNEKLFF TRBV6-6 - many TRBJ1-4
TGTGCCAGCAGTCTAGGGACGGACAATCAGCCCCAGCATTTT CASSLGTDNQPQHF TRBV28 - many TRBJ1-5
TGTGCCAGCAGTGCCTACGAGCAGTACTTC CASSAYEQYF TRBV28 - many TRBJ2-7
TGCGCCAGCAGCCAAGAGGGGACAGAATACGAGCAGTACTTC CASSQEGTEYEQYF TRBV4-1 TRBD1 many TRBJ2-7
TGTGCCAGCAGTCTCGGACTGCGAATGAACACTGAAGCTTTCTTT CASSLGLRMNTEAFF TRBV27 - few TRBJ1-1
TGCAGCGTAAACCAGGGGACAGATACGCAGTATTTT CSVNQGTDTQYF TRBV29-1 - many TRBJ2-3
TGTGCCAGCAGCTGGGGGGGTACAGGGGGTTCGGCTGAAGCTTTCTTT CASSWGGTGGSAEAFF TRBV5-5 TRBD1 - TRBJ1-1
TGCGCCAGCAGGACCGGGACAGGTTCGGGCGAGCAGTACTTC CASRTGTGSGEQYF TRBV5-1 TRBD1 many TRBJ2-7
TGCAGCGTCTCCGGAAGGACCAACGGGGAGCTGTTTTTT CSVSGRTNGELFF TRBV29-1 - few TRBJ2-2
TGCGCCAGCAGTGAGCGGGGGGGGCGGAAGAACACTGAAGCTTTCTTT CASSERGGRKNTEAFF TRBV10-2 - many TRBJ1-1
TGTGCCAGCAGCTTAGCTCGAGGGACCCAGTACTTC CASSLARGTQYF TRBV11-2 - many TRBJ2-5